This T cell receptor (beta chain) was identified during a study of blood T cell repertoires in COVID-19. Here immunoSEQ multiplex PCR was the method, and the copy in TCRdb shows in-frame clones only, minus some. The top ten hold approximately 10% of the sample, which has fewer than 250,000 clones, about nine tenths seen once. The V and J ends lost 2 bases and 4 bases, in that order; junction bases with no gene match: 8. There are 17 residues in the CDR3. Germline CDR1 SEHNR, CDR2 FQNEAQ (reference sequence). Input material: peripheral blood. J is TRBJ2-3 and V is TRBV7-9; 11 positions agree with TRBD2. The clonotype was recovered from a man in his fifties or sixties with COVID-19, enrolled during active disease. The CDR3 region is CASSLSSTSGIPDTQYF. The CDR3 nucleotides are TGTGCCAGCAGCTTAAGCTCGACTAGCGGGATCCCAGATACGCAGTATTTT.